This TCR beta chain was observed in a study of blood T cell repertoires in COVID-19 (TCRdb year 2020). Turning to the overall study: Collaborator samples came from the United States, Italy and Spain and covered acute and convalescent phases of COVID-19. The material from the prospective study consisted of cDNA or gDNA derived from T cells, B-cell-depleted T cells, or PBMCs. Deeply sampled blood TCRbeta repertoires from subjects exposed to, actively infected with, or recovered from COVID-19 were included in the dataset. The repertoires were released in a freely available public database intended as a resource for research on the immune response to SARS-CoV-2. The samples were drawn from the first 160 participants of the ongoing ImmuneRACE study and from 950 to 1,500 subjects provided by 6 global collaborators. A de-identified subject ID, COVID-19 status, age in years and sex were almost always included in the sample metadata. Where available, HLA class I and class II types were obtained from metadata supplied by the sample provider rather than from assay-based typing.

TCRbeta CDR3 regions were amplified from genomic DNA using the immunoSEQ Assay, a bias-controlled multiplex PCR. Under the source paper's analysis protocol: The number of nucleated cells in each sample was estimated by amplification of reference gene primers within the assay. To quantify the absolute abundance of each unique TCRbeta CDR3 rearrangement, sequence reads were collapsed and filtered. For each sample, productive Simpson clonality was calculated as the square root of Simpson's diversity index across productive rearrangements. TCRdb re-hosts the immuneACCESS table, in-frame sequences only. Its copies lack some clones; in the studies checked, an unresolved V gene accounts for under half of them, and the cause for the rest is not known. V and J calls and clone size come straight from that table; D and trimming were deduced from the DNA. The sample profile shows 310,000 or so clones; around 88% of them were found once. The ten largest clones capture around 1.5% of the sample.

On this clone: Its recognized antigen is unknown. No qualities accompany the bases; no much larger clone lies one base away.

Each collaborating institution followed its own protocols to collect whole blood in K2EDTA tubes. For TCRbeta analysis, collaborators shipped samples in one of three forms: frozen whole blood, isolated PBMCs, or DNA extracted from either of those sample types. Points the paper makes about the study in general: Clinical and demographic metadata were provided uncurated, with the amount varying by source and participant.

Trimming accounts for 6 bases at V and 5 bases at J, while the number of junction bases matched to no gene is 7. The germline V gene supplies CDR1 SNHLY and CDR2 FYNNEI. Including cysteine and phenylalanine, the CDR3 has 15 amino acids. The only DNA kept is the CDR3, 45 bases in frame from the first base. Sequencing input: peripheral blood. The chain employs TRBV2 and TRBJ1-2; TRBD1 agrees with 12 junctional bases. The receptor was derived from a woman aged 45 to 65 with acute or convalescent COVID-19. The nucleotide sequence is TGTGCCAGCAGGGGGACAGGGGGCTTTGCGTATGGCTACACCTTC. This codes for CASRGTGGFAYGYTF. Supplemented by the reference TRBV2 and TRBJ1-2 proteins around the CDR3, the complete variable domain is EPEVTQTPSHQVTQMGQEVILRCVPISNHLYFYWYRQILGQKVEFLVSFYNNEISEKSEIFDDQFSVERPDGSNFTLKIRSTKLEDSAMYFCASRGTGGFAYGYTFGSGTRLTVV.